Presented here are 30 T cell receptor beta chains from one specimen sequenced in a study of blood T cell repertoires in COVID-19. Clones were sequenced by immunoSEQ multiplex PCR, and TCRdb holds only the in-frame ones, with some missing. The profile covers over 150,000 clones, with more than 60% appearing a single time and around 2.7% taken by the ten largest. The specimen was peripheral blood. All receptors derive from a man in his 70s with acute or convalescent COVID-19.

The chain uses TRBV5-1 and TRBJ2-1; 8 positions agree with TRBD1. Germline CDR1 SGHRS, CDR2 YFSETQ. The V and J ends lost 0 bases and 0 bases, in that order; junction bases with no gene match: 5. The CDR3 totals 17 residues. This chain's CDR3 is CASSLDRGTSSYNEQFF. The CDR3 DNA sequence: TGCGCCAGCAGCTTGGACAGGGGGACCAGCTCCTACAATGAGCAGTTCTTC.

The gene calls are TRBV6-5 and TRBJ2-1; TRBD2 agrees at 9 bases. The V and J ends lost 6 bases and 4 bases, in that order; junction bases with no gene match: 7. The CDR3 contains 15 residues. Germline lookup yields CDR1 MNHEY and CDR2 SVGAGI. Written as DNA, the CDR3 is TGTGCCAGCAGGTTAGCGGGGGCGGTATACAATGAGCAGTTCTTC. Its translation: CASRLAGAVYNEQFF.

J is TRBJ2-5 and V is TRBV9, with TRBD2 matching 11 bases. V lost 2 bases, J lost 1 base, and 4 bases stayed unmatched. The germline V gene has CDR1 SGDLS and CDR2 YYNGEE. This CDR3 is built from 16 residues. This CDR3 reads CASSVLAGGPQETQYF. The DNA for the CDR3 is TGTGCCAGCAGCGTCCTAGCGGGGGGCCCCCAAGAGACCCAGTACTTC.

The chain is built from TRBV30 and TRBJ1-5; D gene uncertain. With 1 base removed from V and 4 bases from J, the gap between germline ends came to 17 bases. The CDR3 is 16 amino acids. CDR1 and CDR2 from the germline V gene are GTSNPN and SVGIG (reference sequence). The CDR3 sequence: CAWSGRNVGINQPQHF. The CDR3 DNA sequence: TGTGCCTGGAGTGGAAGGAACGTGGGCATTAATCAGCCCCAGCATTTT.

As DNA, the CDR3 is TGTGCCAGCAGCTCCCCCAGGGAGGGCGAAAAACTGTTTTTT. Translation: CASSSPREGEKLFF. The chain couples TRBV7-6 to TRBJ1-4; D is perhaps TRBD1 (5 bases). CDR3 length equals 14 residues. V lost 4 bases, J lost 8 bases, and 14 bases lay in between. In germline, CDR1 is SGHVS, CDR2 FNYEAQ.

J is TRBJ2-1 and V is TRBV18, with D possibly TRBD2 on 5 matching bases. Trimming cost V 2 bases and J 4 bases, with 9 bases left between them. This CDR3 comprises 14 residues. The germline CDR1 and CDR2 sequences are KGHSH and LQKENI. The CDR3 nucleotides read TGTGCCAGCTCACCAAGCCGAGGGTACAATGAGCAGTTCTTC. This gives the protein CASSPSRGYNEQFF.

In nucleotides, the CDR3 is TGTGCCAGTAGTATCTCGAGATTGTATGGCTATGGCTACACCTTC. It encodes CASSISRLYGYGYTF. The genes are TRBV19 and TRBJ1-2, with D uncertain. The CDR3 runs to 15 residues. Looked up from germline, CDR1 is LNHDA and CDR2 is SQIVND (reference sequence). Trimming removed 3 bases at V and 4 bases at J, with 15 bases between.

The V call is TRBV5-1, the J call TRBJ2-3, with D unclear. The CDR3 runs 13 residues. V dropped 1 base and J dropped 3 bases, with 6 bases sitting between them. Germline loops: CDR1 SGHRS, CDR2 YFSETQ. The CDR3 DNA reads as TGCGCCAGCAGCTTGACTGTAACAGATACGCAGTATTTT. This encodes CASSLTVTDTQYF.

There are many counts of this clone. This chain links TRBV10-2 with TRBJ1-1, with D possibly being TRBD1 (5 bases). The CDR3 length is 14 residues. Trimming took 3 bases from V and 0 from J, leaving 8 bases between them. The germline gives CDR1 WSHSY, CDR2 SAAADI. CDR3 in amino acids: CASSDGGLNTEAFF. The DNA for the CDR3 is TGCGCCAGCAGTGATGGGGGGTTGAACACTGAAGCTTTCTTT.

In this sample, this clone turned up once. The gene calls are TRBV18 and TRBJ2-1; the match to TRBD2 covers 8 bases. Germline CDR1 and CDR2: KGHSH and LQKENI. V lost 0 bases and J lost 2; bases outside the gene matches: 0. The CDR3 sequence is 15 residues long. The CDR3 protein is CASSPPRGAYNEQFF. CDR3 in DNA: TGTGCCAGCTCACCACCGCGGGGGGCCTACAATGAGCAGTTCTTC.

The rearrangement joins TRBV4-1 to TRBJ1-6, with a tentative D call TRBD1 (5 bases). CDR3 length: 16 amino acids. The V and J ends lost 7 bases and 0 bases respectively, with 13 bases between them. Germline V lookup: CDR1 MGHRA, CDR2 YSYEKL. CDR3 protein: CASTRDLGSYNSPLHF. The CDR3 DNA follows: TGCGCCAGCACCCGGGACTTGGGCTCCTATAATTCACCCCTCCACTTT.

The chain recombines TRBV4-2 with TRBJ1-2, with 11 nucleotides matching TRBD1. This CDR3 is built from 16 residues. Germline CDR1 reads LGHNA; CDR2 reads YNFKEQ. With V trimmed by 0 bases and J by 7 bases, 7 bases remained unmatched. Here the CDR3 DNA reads TGTGCCAGCAGCCAAGATCTCGGACAGGGGGCGCGTGGCTACACCTTC. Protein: CASSQDLGQGARGYTF.

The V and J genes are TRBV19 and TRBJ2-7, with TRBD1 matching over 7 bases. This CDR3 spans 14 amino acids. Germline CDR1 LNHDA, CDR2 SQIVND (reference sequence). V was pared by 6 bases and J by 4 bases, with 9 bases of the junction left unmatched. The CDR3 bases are TGTGCCAGTAGCCAAGACAGGGAAGTTTACGAGCAGTACTTC. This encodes CASSQDREVYEQYF.

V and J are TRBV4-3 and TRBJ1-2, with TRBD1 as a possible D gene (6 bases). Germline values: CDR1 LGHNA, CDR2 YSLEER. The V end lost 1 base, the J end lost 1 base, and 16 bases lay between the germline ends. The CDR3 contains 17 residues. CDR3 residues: CASSQVLGHSFNYGYTF. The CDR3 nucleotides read TGCGCCAGCAGCCAAGTGTTGGGACACAGCTTTAACTATGGCTACACCTTC.

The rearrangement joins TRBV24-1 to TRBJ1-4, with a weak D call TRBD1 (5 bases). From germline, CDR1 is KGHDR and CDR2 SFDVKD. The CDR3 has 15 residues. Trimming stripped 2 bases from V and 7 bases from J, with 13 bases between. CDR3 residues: CATSDSGQGSEKLFF. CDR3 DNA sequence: TGTGCCACCAGTGATTCAGGTCAGGGTTCTGAAAAACTGTTTTTT.

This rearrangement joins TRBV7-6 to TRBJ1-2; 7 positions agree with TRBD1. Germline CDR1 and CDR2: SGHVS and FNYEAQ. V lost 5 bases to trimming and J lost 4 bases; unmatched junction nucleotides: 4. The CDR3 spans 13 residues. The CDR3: CASSQGQSYGYTF. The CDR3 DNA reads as TGTGCCAGCAGCCAGGGACAGTCCTATGGCTACACCTTC.

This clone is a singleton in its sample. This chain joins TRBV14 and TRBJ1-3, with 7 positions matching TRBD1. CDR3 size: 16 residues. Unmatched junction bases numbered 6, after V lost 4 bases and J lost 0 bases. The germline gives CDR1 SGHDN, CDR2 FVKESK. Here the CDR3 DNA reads TGTGCCAGCAGCCTCCGGACAGGCGACTCTGGAAACACCATATATTTT. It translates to CASSLRTGDSGNTIYF.

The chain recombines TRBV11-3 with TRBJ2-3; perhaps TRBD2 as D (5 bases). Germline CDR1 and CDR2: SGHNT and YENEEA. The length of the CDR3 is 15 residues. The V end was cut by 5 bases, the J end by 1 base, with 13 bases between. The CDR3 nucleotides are TGTGCCAGCAGCCCCCGGGGAGTACGCACAGATACGCAGTATTTT. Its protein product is CASSPRGVRTDTQYF. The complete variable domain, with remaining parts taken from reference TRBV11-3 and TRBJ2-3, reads EAGVVQSPRYKIIEKKQPVAFWCNPISGHNTLYWYLQNLGQGPELLIRYENEEAVDDSQLPKDRFSAERLKGVDSTLKIQPAELGDSAVYLCASSPRGVRTDTQYFGPGTRLTVL.

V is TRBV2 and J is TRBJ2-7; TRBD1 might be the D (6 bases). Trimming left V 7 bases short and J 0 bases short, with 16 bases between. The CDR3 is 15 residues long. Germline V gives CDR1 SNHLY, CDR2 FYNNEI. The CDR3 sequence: CASTWTVSFSYEQYF. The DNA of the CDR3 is TGTGCCAGCACCTGGACAGTATCCTTCTCCTACGAGCAGTACTTC.

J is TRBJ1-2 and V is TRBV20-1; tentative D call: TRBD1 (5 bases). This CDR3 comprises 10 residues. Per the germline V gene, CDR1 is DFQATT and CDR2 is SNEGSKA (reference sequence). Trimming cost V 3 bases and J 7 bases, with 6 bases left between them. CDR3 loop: CSARGLGYTF. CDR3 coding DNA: TGCAGTGCTAGGGGACTTGGCTACACCTTC.

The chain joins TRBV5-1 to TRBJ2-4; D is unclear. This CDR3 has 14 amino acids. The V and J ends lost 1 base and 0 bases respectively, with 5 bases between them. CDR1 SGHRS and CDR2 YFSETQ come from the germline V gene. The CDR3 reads CASSLSLAKNIQYF. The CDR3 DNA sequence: TGCGCCAGCAGCTTGTCTCTAGCCAAAAACATTCAGTACTTC.

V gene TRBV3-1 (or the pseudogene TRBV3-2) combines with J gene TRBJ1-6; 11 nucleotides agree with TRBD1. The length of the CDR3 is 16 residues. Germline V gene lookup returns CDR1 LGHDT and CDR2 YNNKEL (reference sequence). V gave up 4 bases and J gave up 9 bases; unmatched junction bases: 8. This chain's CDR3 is CASSREDRGRGSPLHF. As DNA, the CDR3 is TGTGCCAGCAGCCGAGAGGACAGGGGGCGAGGTTCACCCCTCCACTTT.

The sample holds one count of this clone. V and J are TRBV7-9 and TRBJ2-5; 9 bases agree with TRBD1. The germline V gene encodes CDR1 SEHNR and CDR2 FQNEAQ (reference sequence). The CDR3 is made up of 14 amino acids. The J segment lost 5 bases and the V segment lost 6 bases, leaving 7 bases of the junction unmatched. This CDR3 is CASRSGQGRETQYF. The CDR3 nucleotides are TGTGCCAGCAGATCGGGACAGGGTCGGGAGACCCAGTACTTC.

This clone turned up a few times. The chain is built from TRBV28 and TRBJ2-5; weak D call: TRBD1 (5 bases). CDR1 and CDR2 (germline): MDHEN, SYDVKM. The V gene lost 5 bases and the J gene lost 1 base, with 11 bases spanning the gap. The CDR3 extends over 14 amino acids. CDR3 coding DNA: TGTGCCAGCAGTGTTACAGGTCCCCAAGAGACCCAGTACTTC. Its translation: CASSVTGPQETQYF.

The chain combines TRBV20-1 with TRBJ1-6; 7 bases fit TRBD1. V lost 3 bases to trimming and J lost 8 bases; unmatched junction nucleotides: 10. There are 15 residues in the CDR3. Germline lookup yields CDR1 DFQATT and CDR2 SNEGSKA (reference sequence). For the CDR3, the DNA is TGCAGTGCTAGTCGGGACAGCCTGGATGATTCACCCCTCCACTTT. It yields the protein CSASRDSLDDSPLHF.

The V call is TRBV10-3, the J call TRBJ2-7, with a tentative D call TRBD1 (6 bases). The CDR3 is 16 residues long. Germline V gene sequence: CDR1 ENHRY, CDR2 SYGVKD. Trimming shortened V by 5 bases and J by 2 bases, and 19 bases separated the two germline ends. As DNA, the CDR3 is TGTGCCATCAGTAGGACAGAAAGTGGTCCTCCCTACGAGCAGTACTTC. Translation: CAISRTESGPPYEQYF.

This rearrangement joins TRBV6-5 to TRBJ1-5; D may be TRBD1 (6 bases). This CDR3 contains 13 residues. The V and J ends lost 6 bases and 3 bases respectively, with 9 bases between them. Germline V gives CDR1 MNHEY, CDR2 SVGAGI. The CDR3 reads CASSTGFNQPQHF. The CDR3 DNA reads TGTGCCAGCAGCACAGGGTTCAATCAGCCCCAGCATTTT.

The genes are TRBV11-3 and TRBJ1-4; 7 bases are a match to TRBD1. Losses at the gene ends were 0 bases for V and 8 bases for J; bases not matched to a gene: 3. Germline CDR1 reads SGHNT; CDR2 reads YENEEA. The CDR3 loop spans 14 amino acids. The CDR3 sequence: CASSLDQGEEKLFF. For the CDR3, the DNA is TGTGCCAGCAGCTTAGACCAGGGGGAAGAAAAACTGTTTTTT.

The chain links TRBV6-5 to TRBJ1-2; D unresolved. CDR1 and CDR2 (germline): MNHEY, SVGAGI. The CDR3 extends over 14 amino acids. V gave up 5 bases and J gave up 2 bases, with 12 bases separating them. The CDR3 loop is CASSQTIRNYGYTF. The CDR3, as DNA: TGTGCCAGCAGTCAGACAATTCGGAACTATGGCTACACCTTC.

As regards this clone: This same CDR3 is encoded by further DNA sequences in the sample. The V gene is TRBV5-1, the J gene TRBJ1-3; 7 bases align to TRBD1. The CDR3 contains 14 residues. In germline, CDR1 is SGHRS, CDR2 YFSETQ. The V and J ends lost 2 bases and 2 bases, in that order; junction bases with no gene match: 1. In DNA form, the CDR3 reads TGCGCCAGCAGCTTAGACAGGGCTGGAAACACCATATATTTT. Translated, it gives CASSLDRAGNTIYF.